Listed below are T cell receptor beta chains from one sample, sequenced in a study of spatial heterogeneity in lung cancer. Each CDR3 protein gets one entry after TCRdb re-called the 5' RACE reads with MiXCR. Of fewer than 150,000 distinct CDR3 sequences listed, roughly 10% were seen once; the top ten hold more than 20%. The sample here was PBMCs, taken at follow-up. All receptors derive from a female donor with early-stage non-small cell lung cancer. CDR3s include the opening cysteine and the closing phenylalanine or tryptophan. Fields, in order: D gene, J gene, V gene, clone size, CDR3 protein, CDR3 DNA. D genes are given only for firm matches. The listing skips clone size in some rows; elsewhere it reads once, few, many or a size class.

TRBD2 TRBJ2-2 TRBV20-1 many CSAKAGLAPLANTGELFF TGCAGTGCTAAGGCGGGACTAGCGCCTCTTGCGAACACCGGGGAGCTGTTTTTT
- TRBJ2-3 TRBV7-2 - CASSLQISTDTQYF TGTGCCAGCAGCTTACAGATTAGCACAGATACGCAGTATTTT
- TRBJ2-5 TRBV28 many CASSFRDPRETQYF TGTGCCAGCAGTTTCCGAGACCCGCGAGAGACCCAGTACTTC
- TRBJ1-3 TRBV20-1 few CSAPWGGNTIYF TGCAGTGCCCCCTGGGGGGGAAACACCATATATTTT
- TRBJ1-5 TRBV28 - CASSLTSPYSNQPQHF TGTGCCAGCAGTTTGACGAGTCCTTATAGCAATCAGCCCCAGCATTTT
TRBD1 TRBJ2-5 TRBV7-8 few CASRKDRGQETQYF TGTGCCAGCAGAAAAGACAGGGGACAAGAGACCCAGTACTTC
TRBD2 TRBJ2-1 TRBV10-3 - CAISGAGGKYNEQFF TGTGCCATCAGTGGGGCGGGAGGGAAATACAATGAGCAGTTCTTC
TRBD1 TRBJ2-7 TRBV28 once CASSLSATGSHEQYF TGTGCCAGCAGTTTATCCGCGACAGGGTCCCACGAGCAGTACTTC
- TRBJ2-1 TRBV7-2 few CASSSGGGRSYNEQFF TGTGCCAGCAGCTCGGGTGGCGGGCGCTCCTACAATGAGCAGTTCTTC
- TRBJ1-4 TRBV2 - CASSVVGPPNEKLFF TGTGCCAGCAGTGTGGTCGGTCCTCCTAATGAAAAACTGTTTTTT
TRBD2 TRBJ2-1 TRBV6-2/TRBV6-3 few CASSTDLLAGAGNEQFF TGTGCCAGCAGTACCGACCTACTAGCGGGAGCAGGGAATGAGCAGTTCTTC
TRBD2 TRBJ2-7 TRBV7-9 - CASSTGGQDEQYF TGTGCCAGCAGTACGGGGGGGCAGGACGAGCAGTACTTC
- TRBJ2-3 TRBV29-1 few CSVGASNTDTQYF TGCAGCGTTGGGGCTAGCAACACAGATACGCAGTATTTT
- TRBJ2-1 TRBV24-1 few CATSDSYPDNEQFF TGTGCCACCAGCGACAGTTACCCCGACAATGAGCAGTTCTTC
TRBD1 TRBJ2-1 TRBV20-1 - CSARAPAGGIGNEQFF TGCAGTGCTAGAGCCCCTGCAGGGGGCATCGGGAATGAGCAGTTCTTC
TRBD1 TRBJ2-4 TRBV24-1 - CATSDTGAGAKNIQYF TGTGCCACCAGTGACACAGGGGCTGGGGCCAAAAACATTCAGTACTTC
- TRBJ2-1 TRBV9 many CASSVGAGGVPYNEQFF TGTGCCAGCAGCGTAGGGGCAGGTGGGGTCCCCTACAATGAGCAGTTCTTC
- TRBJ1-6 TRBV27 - CASSFRVQASSYNSPLHF TGTGCCAGCAGTTTTAGGGTTCAGGCGAGCTCCTATAATTCACCCCTCCACTTT
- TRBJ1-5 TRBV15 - CATSFPGRGQPQHF TGTGCCACCAGCTTCCCAGGTCGAGGACAGCCCCAGCATTTT
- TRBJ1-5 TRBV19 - CASSIGIIQPQHF TGTGCCAGTAGTATAGGGATCATTCAGCCCCAGCATTTT
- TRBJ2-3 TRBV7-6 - CASSLEPASSTDTQYF TGTGCCAGCAGCTTAGAGCCCGCTTCCAGCACAGATACGCAGTATTTT
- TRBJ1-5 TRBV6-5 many CASSYSAGLQPQHF TGTGCCAGCAGTTACTCAGCAGGGTTACAGCCCCAGCATTTT
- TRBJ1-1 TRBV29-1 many CSVEDRVNAEAFF TGCAGCGTTGAAGATCGGGTGAACGCTGAAGCTTTCTTT
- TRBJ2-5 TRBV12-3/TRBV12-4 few CASSPPRGVGETQYF TGTGCCAGCAGTCCTCCCAGGGGCGTGGGAGAGACCCAGTACTTC
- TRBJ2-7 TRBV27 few CASSTPGHTTYEQYF TGTGCCAGCAGTACCCCGGGACACACGACCTACGAGCAGTACTTC
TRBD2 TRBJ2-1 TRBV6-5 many CASSYSGLAGSNRQFF TGTGCCAGCAGTTACTCGGGTCTAGCGGGCTCTAATAGGCAGTTCTTC
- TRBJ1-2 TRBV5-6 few CASSGHDYGYTF TGTGCCAGCAGCGGACACGACTATGGCTACACCTTC
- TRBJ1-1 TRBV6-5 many CASSSQGSGTEAFF TGTGCCAGCAGTAGCCAGGGGAGTGGAACTGAAGCTTTCTTT
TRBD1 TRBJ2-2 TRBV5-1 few CASSLGQGLSTGELFF TGCGCCAGCAGCCTAGGACAGGGTTTATCCACCGGGGAGCTGTTTTTT
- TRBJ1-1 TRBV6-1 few CASSESPVDEAFF TGTGCCAGCAGTGAAAGTCCGGTGGATGAAGCTTTCTTT
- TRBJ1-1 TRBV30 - CAWRVIGYGLVTAEAFF TGTGCCTGGAGAGTAATAGGGTATGGGCTCGTCACGGCTGAAGCTTTCTTT
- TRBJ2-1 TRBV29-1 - CSVDVSTSLSEQFF TGCAGCGTTGATGTTTCGACTAGTTTGAGTGAGCAGTTCTTC
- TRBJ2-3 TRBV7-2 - CASSFQRFTDTQYF TGTGCCAGCAGCTTTCAGCGGTTCACAGATACGCAGTATTTT
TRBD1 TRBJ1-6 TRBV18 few CASSPPFSRGPSPLHF TGTGCCAGCTCACCACCGTTCAGCAGGGGGCCTTCACCCCTCCACTTT
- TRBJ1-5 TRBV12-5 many CASGSAGSDGNQPQHF TGTGCTAGTGGCAGCGCGGGAAGCGATGGCAATCAGCCCCAGCATTTT
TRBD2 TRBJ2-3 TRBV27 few CASSLWASGATDTQYF TGTGCCAGCAGTTTATGGGCTAGCGGGGCCACAGATACGCAGTATTTT
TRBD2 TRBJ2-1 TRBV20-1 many CSARGSWREGRWNEQFF TGCAGTGCTAGGGGCTCGTGGCGGGAGGGCCGGTGGAATGAGCAGTTCTTC
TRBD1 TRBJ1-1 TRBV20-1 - CSAQTGDSPKRSEAFF TGCAGTGCACAGACAGGGGACAGCCCCAAGCGCTCTGAAGCTTTCTTT
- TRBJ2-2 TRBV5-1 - CASSSDPGAGELFF TGCGCCAGCAGCTCGGACCCGGGAGCCGGGGAGCTGTTTTTT
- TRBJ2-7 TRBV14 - CASSQGSVYYEQYF TGTGCCAGCAGCCAGGGCAGCGTTTACTACGAGCAGTACTTC
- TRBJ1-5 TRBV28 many CASGVANQPQHF TGTGCCAGCGGAGTAGCAAATCAGCCCCAGCATTTT
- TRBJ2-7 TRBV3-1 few CASSLLSKLGYEQYF TGTGCCAGCAGCCTACTGTCGAAGTTGGGCTACGAGCAGTACTTC
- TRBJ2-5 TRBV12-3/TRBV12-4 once CASSPSRFNQYF TGTGCCAGCAGTCCCTCGAGATTTAACCAGTACTTC
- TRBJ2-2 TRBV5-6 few CASSLGSGELFF TGTGCCAGCAGCTTAGGTTCAGGGGAGCTGTTTTTT
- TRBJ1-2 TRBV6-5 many CASRTRTAANYGYTF TGTGCCAGCAGAACCCGGACAGCCGCTAACTATGGCTACACCTTC
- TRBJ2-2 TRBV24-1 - CATSDPQASIQDTGELFF TGTGCCACCAGTGATCCGCAGGCGTCCATACAGGACACCGGGGAGCTGTTTTTT
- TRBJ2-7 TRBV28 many CASSTRADGYEQYF TGTGCCAGCAGTACCCGGGCCGACGGCTACGAGCAGTACTTC
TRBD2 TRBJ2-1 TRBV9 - CASSVALAGGDNEQFF TGTGCCAGCAGCGTAGCCTTAGCGGGAGGCGACAATGAGCAGTTCTTC
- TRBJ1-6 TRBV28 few CASSLPAWTSALHF TGTGCCAGCAGTTTACCAGCCTGGACATCGGCCCTCCACTTT